These 11 T cell receptor beta chains were sequenced from one sample in a study of shared clonotypes between healthy human individuals. The data were produced by immunoSEQ multiplex PCR, yet TCRdb's version contains in-frame clones alone and is incomplete. The sample contains 2 million to 2.5 million clones, 90% to 97% of which appear only once. The sequenced material came from naive CD4+ T cells sorted from blood. Subset given: CD45RA+ positively selected. These receptors came from a man younger than 35 in good health.

This sequence joins TRBV7-9 and TRBJ1-6; the match to TRBD1 covers 7 bases. The junction had 4 bases not matched to a gene; V was cut back by 5 bases and J by 0 bases. Germline CDR1 and CDR2: SEHNR and FQNEAQ (reference sequence). The CDR3 sequence is 16 residues long. For the CDR3, the DNA is TGTGCCAGCAGCCAACAGGGGTCCTCCTATAATTCACCCCTCCACTTT. Translated, it gives CASSQQGSSYNSPLHF.

The chain employs TRBV5-5 and TRBJ2-1; D call uncertain. CDR1 is SGHKS and CDR2 is YYEKEE in the germline V gene (reference sequence). This CDR3 comprises 12 residues. The V gene lost 1 base and the J gene lost 9 bases, with 8 bases spanning the gap. The CDR3 DNA is TGTGCCAGCAGCTTGAACGGCCTTGAGCAGTTCTTC. Its protein is CASSLNGLEQFF. Full variable domain (remainder filled in from reference TRBV5-5 and TRBJ2-1): DAGVTQSPTHLIKTRGQQVTLRCSPISGHKSVSWYQQVLGQGPQFIFQYYEKEERGRGNFPDRFSARQFPNYSSELNVNALLLGDSALYLCASSLNGLEQFFGPGTRLTVL.

The J gene is TRBJ2-7, the V gene TRBV5-5; D is perhaps TRBD2 (5 bases). CDR3 length: 15 residues. The V end lost 4 bases, the J end lost 9 bases, and 23 bases lay between the germline ends. CDR1 and CDR2 from the germline V gene are SGHKS and YYEKEE (reference sequence). This chain's CDR3 is CASSVIWTDSSRQYF. The CDR3 nucleotides read TGTGCCAGCAGCGTGATATGGACTGATTCCTCACGGCAGTACTTC.

The chain recombines TRBV6-1 with TRBJ1-2, with D hard to call. Per germline, CDR1 MNHNS and CDR2 SASEGT. This CDR3 comprises 10 residues. V was cut by 11 bases and J by 3 bases, with 7 bases left in between. The CDR3 DNA follows: TGTGCCGCGCGGGACTATGGCTACACCTTC. Translation: CAARDYGYTF.

This chain joins TRBV2 and TRBJ1-2; TRBD1 agrees at 8 bases. CDR1 is SNHLY, CDR2 FYNNEI, per germline. The V and J ends lost 6 bases and 9 bases, in that order; junction bases with no gene match: 3. This CDR3 contains 11 residues. This CDR3 reads CASRDRASYTF. CDR3 coding DNA: TGTGCCAGCAGGGACAGGGCGAGCTACACCTTC. Full variable domain (missing parts from reference TRBV2 and TRBJ1-2): EPEVTQTPSHQVTQMGQEVILRCVPISNHLYFYWYRQILGQKVEFLVSFYNNEISEKSEIFDDQFSVERPDGSNFTLKIRSTKLEDSAMYFCASRDRASYTFGSGTRLTVV.

V and J are TRBV4-1 and TRBJ1-2, with D perhaps matching TRBD1 (5 bases). Germline assignment: CDR1 MGHRA and CDR2 YSYEKL. The CDR3 totals 15 residues. Trimming cost V 1 base and J 4 bases, with 13 bases left between them. CDR3 in amino acids: CASSQGEGPGYGYTF. The CDR3, as DNA: TGCGCCAGCAGCCAAGGCGAGGGGCCTGGCTATGGCTACACCTTC.

This chain connects TRBV6-9 to TRBJ2-2; the match to TRBD2 covers 12 bases. After removal of 6 bases from V and 9 bases from J, the junction contained 14 bases not matched to a gene. CDR3 length equals 17 residues. CDR1 and CDR2 (germline): MNHGY, SVAAGI. CDR3 sequence reads: CASRRTKLAGGYWELFF. In DNA form, the CDR3 reads TGTGCCAGCAGACGAACCAAGCTAGCGGGAGGGTATTGGGAGCTGTTTTTT.

The chain employs TRBV6-5 and TRBJ1-1; TRBD1 aligns across 11 bases. Trimming at V came to 5 bases and at J to 4 bases, leaving 3 bases not matched to a gene. Per germline, CDR1 MNHEY and CDR2 SVGAGI. The CDR3 loop spans 14 amino acids. The CDR3 nucleotides read TGTGCCAGCAGTGGGACAGGGGGTCCCACTGAAGCTTTCTTT. Its protein product is CASSGTGGPTEAFF.

The J gene is TRBJ2-5, the V gene TRBV5-4; 9 nucleotides match TRBD2. CDR3 size: 15 residues. CDR1 SGHNT and CDR2 YYREEE come from the germline V gene (reference sequence). With V trimmed by 1 base and J by 1 base, 2 bases remained unmatched. CDR3 protein: CASSLKRGVQETQYF. The DNA for the CDR3 is TGTGCCAGCAGCTTGAAGCGGGGGGTCCAAGAGACCCAGTACTTC.

Note on this clone: This specimen includes other DNA sequences encoding the same CDR3. The genes are TRBV20-1 and TRBJ2-1, with D uncertain. CDR3 size: 11 residues. Germline V gene sequence: CDR1 DFQATT, CDR2 SNEGSKA (reference sequence). With 6 bases removed from V and 7 bases from J, the gap between germline ends came to 10 bases. CDR3 DNA: TGCAGTGCCCGCCCGGTAAATGAGCAGTTCTTC. It encodes CSARPVNEQFF.

The V and J genes are TRBV9 and TRBJ2-2, with D perhaps TRBD1 or TRBD2 (5 bases each). CDR1 and CDR2 from the germline V gene are SGDLS and YYNGEE. There are 15 residues in the CDR3. V was clipped by 4 bases and J by 0 bases, with 10 bases between them. CDR3 DNA sequence: TGTGCCAGCAGCAGGGGACGGTCGAACACCGGGGAGCTGTTTTTT. Translation gives CASSRGRSNTGELFF.